This TCR beta chain was sequenced during a study of CD8+CD57+ T cells in acquired aplastic anemia. Patients picked for sequencing had shown CD8+CD57+ cell expansion detected by flow cytometry. Trimming removed 0 bases at V and 9 bases at J, with 5 bases between. CDR3 length: 11 amino acids. The germline gives CDR1 MGHDK, CDR2 SYGVNS. TCR beta VDJ combinations and CDR3 sequences were profiled from genomic DNA. TCRdb redid the calling of the reads with MiXCR, one entry per CDR3 protein. The data show some 180,000 distinct CDR3 sequences, more than 60% seen once. The sample taken for sequencing was sorted CD4+, CD8+, or CD8+CD57+ T cells (not recorded which) from PBMCs. The J gene is TRBJ1-1, the V gene TRBV25-1; no firm D call. The clonotype was recovered from a human donor with aplastic anemia. CDR3 region: CASSEYRQAFF. In nucleotides, the CDR3 is TGTGCCAGCAGTGAATATCGCCAAGCTTTCTTT.